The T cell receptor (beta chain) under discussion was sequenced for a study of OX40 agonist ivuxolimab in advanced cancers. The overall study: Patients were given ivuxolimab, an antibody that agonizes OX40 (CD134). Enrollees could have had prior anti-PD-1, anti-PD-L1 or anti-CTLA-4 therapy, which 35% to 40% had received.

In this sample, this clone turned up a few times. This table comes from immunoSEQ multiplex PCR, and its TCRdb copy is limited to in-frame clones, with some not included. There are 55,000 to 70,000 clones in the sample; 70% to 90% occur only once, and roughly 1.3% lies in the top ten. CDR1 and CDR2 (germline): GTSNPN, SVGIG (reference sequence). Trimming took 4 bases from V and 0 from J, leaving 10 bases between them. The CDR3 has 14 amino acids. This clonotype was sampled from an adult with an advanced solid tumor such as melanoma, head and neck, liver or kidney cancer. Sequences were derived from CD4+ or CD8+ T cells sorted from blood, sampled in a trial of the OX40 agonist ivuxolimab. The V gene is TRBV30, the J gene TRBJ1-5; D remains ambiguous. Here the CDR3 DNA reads TGTGCCTGGAATCCGGACGGTAGCAATCAGCCCCAGCATTTT. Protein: CAWNPDGSNQPQHF.